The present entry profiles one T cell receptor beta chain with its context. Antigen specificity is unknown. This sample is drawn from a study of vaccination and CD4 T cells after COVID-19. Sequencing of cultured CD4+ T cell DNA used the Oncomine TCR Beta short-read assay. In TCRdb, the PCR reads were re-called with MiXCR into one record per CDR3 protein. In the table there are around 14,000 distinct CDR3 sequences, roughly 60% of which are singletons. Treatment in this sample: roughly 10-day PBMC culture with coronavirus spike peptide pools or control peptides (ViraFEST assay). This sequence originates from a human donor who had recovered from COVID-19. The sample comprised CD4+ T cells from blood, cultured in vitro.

The DNA of the CDR3 is TGTGCCAGCAGTTCCGGACTAGCGGGAACAGATACGCAGTATTTT. Translation gives CASSSGLAGTDTQYF. The gene calls are TRBV6-5 and TRBJ2-3, with 12 positions matching TRBD2. The CDR3 extends over 15 amino acids. V was clipped by 4 bases and J by 3 bases; unmatched bases: 2. The V gene's germline CDR1 is MNHEY and CDR2 SVGAGI.